The present T cell receptor beta chain was sequenced within a study of CD8 T cells in Susac syndrome. At the level of the study: There were about 6 sequenced Susac syndrome patients with active disease and about eight in remission. Susac syndrome patients were untreated, on corticosteroids with some adding intravenous immunoglobulin, or on intravenous immunoglobulin only.

This CDR3 contains 16 residues. Germline CDR1 reads LNHDA; CDR2 reads SQIVND (reference sequence). J gave up 1 base and V 3 bases, and 8 bases lay outside the gene matches. Reverse transcription of roughly 0.5 to 1 ug RNA was carried out with random hexamers. An immunoSEQ multiplex PCR generated amplified TCR beta CDR3 products spanning 54 Vbeta and 13 Jbeta. From the immunoSEQ multiplex PCR reads, TCRdb called clonotypes with MiXCR, one entry per CDR3 protein. The repertoire holds about 90,000 distinct CDR3 sequences, with approximately 96% as singletons. From blood CD8+ and CD4+ T cells, TCR beta sequences were generated.

The TCR was taken from a human donor with Susac syndrome. The specimen was CD8+ T cells from PBMCs. V is TRBV19 and J is TRBJ1-2; 7 nucleotides agree with TRBD1. CDR3 amino acids: CASSIGAGTDNYGYTF. CDR3 DNA sequence: TGTGCCAGTAGTATTGGTGCCGGGACAGATAACTATGGCTACACCTTC.